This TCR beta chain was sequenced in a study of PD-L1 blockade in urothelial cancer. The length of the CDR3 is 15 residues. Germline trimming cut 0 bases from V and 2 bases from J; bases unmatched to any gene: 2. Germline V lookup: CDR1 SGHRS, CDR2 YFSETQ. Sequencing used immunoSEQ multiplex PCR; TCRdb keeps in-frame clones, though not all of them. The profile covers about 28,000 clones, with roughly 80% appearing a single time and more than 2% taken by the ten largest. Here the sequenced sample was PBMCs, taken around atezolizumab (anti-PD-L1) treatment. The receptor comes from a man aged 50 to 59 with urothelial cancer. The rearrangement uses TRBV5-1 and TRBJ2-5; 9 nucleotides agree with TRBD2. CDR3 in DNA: TGCGCCAGCAGCTTGGTGCTAGCGGGACAAGAGACCCAGTACTTC. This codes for CASSLVLAGQETQYF.